The 26 T cell receptor beta chains in this list originate from one sample, sequenced in a study of beta chain features in type 1 diabetes. Points from the study as a whole: There was a moderate but significant shortening of TCRB CDR3s in all four CD4+ subsets of Type 1 diabetes patients.

These receptors have no identified antigens. Every bit of the isolated RNA underwent reverse transcription, so sequencing read expressed TCRB transcripts. TCRdb's copy holds only in-frame clones and misses some; the assay was immunoSEQ multiplex PCR. The data contain around 250,000 clones, roughly 24% of them singletons. Sequences were obtained from naive CD4+ T cells from blood. The receptors were sampled from a woman aged 25 to 39 with type 1 diabetes.

The chain has TRBV7-9 and TRBJ2-7; TRBD2 aligns across 15 bases. The CDR3 loop spans 16 amino acids. Germline V CDR1 and CDR2: SEHNR, FQNEAQ (reference sequence). Unmatched junction bases numbered 7, after V lost 5 bases and J lost 5 bases. The CDR3 is CASSPRGTSGRNEQYF. The CDR3, as DNA: TGTGCCAGCAGCCCACGAGGGACTAGCGGGAGGAACGAGCAGTACTTC.

The table lists this clone with a few counts. The V and J genes are TRBV29-1 and TRBJ1-4; possibly TRBD1 for D (5 bases). This CDR3 has 14 amino acids. Germline V gene lookup returns CDR1 SQVTM and CDR2 ANQGSEA. Trimming cost V 1 base and J 1 base, with 7 bases left between them. CDR3 sequence (DNA): TGCAGCGTTGAAGGGGGCGAAACTAATGAAAAACTGTTTTTT. The encoded protein is CSVEGGETNEKLFF.

This clone appeared a few times. V and J are TRBV28 and TRBJ2-3, with TRBD2 matching 7 bases. V lost 3 bases and J lost 4; bases outside the gene matches: 4. This CDR3 is 14 amino acids long. CDR1 and CDR2 from the germline V gene are MDHEN and SYDVKM. CDR3 coding DNA: TGTGCCAGCAGTTTTGCGGGAGAACCAGATACGCAGTATTTT. It encodes CASSFAGEPDTQYF.

The J gene is TRBJ2-7, the V gene TRBV30; D remains ambiguous. The V gene's germline CDR1 is GTSNPN and CDR2 SVGIG (reference sequence). Deletions cut 0 bases from V and 0 bases from J, with 9 bases between. The CDR3 consists of 14 residues. The CDR3 nucleotides read TGTGCCTGGAGTGTATTGGGCATCTCCTACGAGCAGTACTTC. Translating gives CAWSVLGISYEQYF.

CDR3 sequence: CASRGGGARTDTQYF. The CDR3 DNA follows: TGTGCCAGCAGAGGGGGAGGGGCCCGCACAGATACGCAGTATTTT. The rearrangement joins TRBV6-6 to TRBJ2-3, with a possible D match to TRBD2 (7 bases). In germline, CDR1 is MNHNY, CDR2 SVGAGI (reference sequence). There are 15 residues in the CDR3. Trimming stripped 6 bases from V and 1 base from J, with 14 bases between.

This clone has more than one count but fewer than ten. This chain connects TRBV5-5 to TRBJ1-4, with 7 bases aligning to TRBD1. The CDR3 is made up of 14 amino acids. Germline CDR1 is SGHKS and CDR2 is YYEKEE (reference sequence). J gave up 5 bases and V 2 bases, and 3 bases lay outside the gene matches. The CDR3 protein is CASSFGTVNEKLFF. CDR3 DNA sequence: TGTGCCAGCAGCTTTGGGACAGTGAATGAAAAACTGTTTTTT.

The CDR3 coding sequence is TGTGCCAGCACCTTTCAGGTCTCCTATGGCTACACCTTC. Amino acids: CASTFQVSYGYTF. The chain is built from TRBV6-6 and TRBJ1-2, with unresolved D. The V and J ends lost 7 bases and 4 bases respectively, with 13 bases between them. CDR3 length: 13 residues. Germline V lookup: CDR1 MNHNY, CDR2 SVGAGI (reference sequence).

The chain uses TRBV30 and TRBJ1-5, with D tentatively TRBD1 (6 bases). The CDR3 runs to 15 residues. The germline gives CDR1 GTSNPN, CDR2 SVGIG (reference sequence). Trimming stripped 0 bases from V and 4 bases from J, with 13 bases between. The CDR3 DNA follows: TGTGCCTGGAGTGTCGGACAGAGTTCTAATCAGCCCCAGCATTTT. It encodes CAWSVGQSSNQPQHF.

As for this clone: Other DNA variants within this sample encode the same CDR3. V usage is TRBV5-1 and J usage is TRBJ2-1; the D gene is possibly TRBD1 (5 bases). V shed 0 bases and J shed 4 bases, with 8 bases lying between them. This CDR3 spans 14 amino acids. Germline lookup yields CDR1 SGHRS and CDR2 YFSETQ. The CDR3 reads CASSLERGYNEQFF. The CDR3 DNA reads TGCGCCAGCAGCTTGGAAAGGGGATACAATGAGCAGTTCTTC.

This chain links TRBV4-1 with TRBJ2-1; 10 bases fit TRBD2. Germline V gives CDR1 MGHRA, CDR2 YSYEKL. Losses at the gene ends were 2 bases for V and 3 bases for J; bases not matched to a gene: 7. The CDR3 length is 17 residues. DNA of the CDR3: TGCGCCAGCAGCCAAAGCCCTAGCGGGAGTGTCTACAATGAGCAGTTCTTC. As protein: CASSQSPSGSVYNEQFF.

Details on this clone: Other nucleotide sequences in the sample specify the same CDR3. The V and J genes are TRBV9 and TRBJ2-5; TRBD2 is a possible D gene (6 bases). Germline CDR1 is SGDLS and CDR2 is YYNGEE. The CDR3 is 13 amino acids. Trimming left V 2 bases short and J 2 bases short, with 7 bases between. CDR3 protein: CASSVGGQETQYF. DNA of the CDR3: TGTGCCAGCAGCGTGGGGGGACAAGAGACCCAGTACTTC.

This sequence joins TRBV30 and TRBJ1-2; tentative D call: TRBD1 (5 bases). CDR3 length: 13 residues. Germline values: CDR1 GTSNPN, CDR2 SVGIG (reference sequence). Trimming removed 7 bases at V and 4 bases at J, with 16 bases between. The CDR3 DNA follows: TGTGCCTCCGGTCGTAGGGGTCTCTATGGCTACACCTTC. Translation gives CASGRRGLYGYTF. Full variable domain (missing parts from reference TRBV30 and TRBJ1-2): SQTIHQWPATLVQPVGSPLSLECTVEGTSNPNLYWYRQAAGRGLQLLFYSVGIGQISSEVPQNLSASRPQDRQFILSSKKLLLSDSGFYLCASGRRGLYGYTFGSGTRLTVV.

The J gene is TRBJ1-1, the V gene TRBV5-1; D is unresolved. This CDR3 is built from 15 residues. Germline V lookup: CDR1 SGHRS, CDR2 YFSETQ. V was cut by 3 bases and J by 0 bases, with 12 bases left in between. This chain's CDR3 is CASSSDGGLNTEAFF. The CDR3 DNA is TGCGCCAGCAGCTCGGACGGAGGCCTGAACACTGAAGCTTTCTTT.

This clone came up once. The chain employs TRBV30 and TRBJ2-3; TRBD2 might be the D (5 bases). Germline CDR1 GTSNPN, CDR2 SVGIG (reference sequence). The CDR3 totals 10 residues. Between the trimmed V and J ends, which lost 7 bases and 3 bases, there was a span of 5 bases. Written as DNA, the CDR3 is TGTGCCTCGGGGACAGATACGCAGTATTTT. Its protein product is CASGTDTQYF.

The chain has TRBV2 and TRBJ1-2; unclear D gene. Germline-derived CDR1 and CDR2 are SNHLY and FYNNEI. The V end was cut by 0 bases, the J end by 4 bases, with 15 bases between. The CDR3 covers 16 residues. CDR3 residues: CASSEALAGSIYGYTF. The CDR3 DNA follows: TGTGCCAGCAGTGAAGCGCTCGCAGGTTCGATCTATGGCTACACCTTC. The full variable domain, its missing parts supplied by reference TRBV2 and TRBJ1-2, is EPEVTQTPSHQVTQMGQEVILRCVPISNHLYFYWYRQILGQKVEFLVSFYNNEISEKSEIFDDQFSVERPDGSNFTLKIRSTKLEDSAMYFCASSEALAGSIYGYTFGSGTRLTVV.

This clone came up a few times. The DNA of the CDR3 is TGTGCCAGCAGCCCCATCGGCGGGAGTCACTATGGCTACACCTTC. Translation: CASSPIGGSHYGYTF. The V call is TRBV9, the J call TRBJ1-2; D ambiguous. CDR3 length: 15 residues. From germline, CDR1 is SGDLS and CDR2 YYNGEE. V shed 4 bases and J shed 3 bases, with 16 bases lying between them.

The chain uses TRBV9 and TRBJ1-3, with D uncertain. Germline loops: CDR1 SGDLS, CDR2 YYNGEE. The CDR3 has 15 residues. V dropped 1 base and J dropped 3 bases, with 11 bases sitting between them. The CDR3: CASSVSDIGGNTIYF. CDR3 nucleotide sequence: TGTGCCAGCAGCGTATCCGACATTGGTGGAAACACCATATATTTT.

The V call is TRBV5-4, the J call TRBJ2-1, with 7 bases aligning to TRBD1. V lost 4 bases to trimming and J lost 4 bases; unmatched junction nucleotides: 8. The length of the CDR3 is 15 residues. Germline V gene sequence: CDR1 SGHNT, CDR2 YYREEE (reference sequence). CDR3 in amino acids: CASSPPGTAYNEQFF. Written as DNA, the CDR3 is TGTGCCAGCAGCCCACCCGGGACAGCTTACAATGAGCAGTTCTTC.

In this sample, this clone turned up a few times. The chain has TRBV18 and TRBJ2-7; the D is unclear. Germline V gives CDR1 KGHSH, CDR2 LQKENI. Deletions cut 0 bases from V and 5 bases from J, with 11 bases between. There are 14 residues in the CDR3. The CDR3 protein is CASSPPAAAHEQYF. CDR3 DNA: TGTGCCAGCTCACCACCGGCGGCAGCCCACGAGCAGTACTTC.

This chain links TRBV19 with TRBJ2-7; possibly TRBD2 for D (5 bases). This CDR3 spans 16 amino acids. V was trimmed by 4 bases and J by 0 bases, leaving 16 bases between them. Germline V gives CDR1 LNHDA, CDR2 SQIVND (reference sequence). This CDR3 reads CASSRSRTGSSYEQYF. In DNA, the CDR3 is TGTGCCAGTAGTAGGAGTCGGACGGGGAGCTCCTACGAGCAGTACTTC.

This clone was found a few times. The chain combines TRBV4-1 with TRBJ2-2; TRBD2 matches at 7 bases. The V gene end was trimmed by 4 bases and the J gene end by 7 bases; junction bases not matched to a gene: 9. Germline V CDR1 and CDR2: MGHRA, YSYEKL. The CDR3 extends over 15 amino acids. The CDR3: CASSPPGLVDGELFF. The CDR3 DNA is TGCGCCAGCAGCCCTCCCGGACTAGTCGACGGGGAGCTGTTTTTT.

The V and J genes are TRBV5-1 and TRBJ2-5, with 8 bases aligning to TRBD1. The germline V gene encodes CDR1 SGHRS and CDR2 YFSETQ. The J segment lost 5 bases and the V segment lost 5 bases, leaving 20 bases of the junction unmatched. The CDR3 is 18 residues long. The CDR3 DNA follows: TGCGCCAGCAGTCTTGGACTCTATATCTCAGGGGGCAGGGAGACCCAGTACTTC. This gives the protein CASSLGLYISGGRETQYF.

The CDR3, as DNA: TGTGCCTGGAGTCCACTGAGCAGGGCCTACGAGCAGTACTTC. Protein: CAWSPLSRAYEQYF. The chain couples TRBV30 to TRBJ2-7; D perhaps matches TRBD1 (5 bases). V dropped 2 bases and J dropped 2 bases, with 13 bases sitting between them. The CDR3 runs to 14 residues. In germline, CDR1 is GTSNPN, CDR2 SVGIG (reference sequence).

This clone was observed a few times. The chain links TRBV7-8 to TRBJ2-4; TRBD2 aligns across 12 bases. This CDR3 has 22 amino acids. The germline CDR1 and CDR2 sequences are SGHVS and FQNEAQ. The ends lost 5 bases at V and 4 bases at J; junction bases unmatched: 24. CDR3 in DNA: TGTGCCAGCAGCCCGAATAGGCTTAGAGGAGGACTAGCGGGGAGATGGAAAAACATTCAGTACTTC. It codes for CASSPNRLRGGLAGRWKNIQYF.

The CDR3 region has the DNA TGTGCCATCAGTCTTCCTGCAGATACGCAGTATTTT. Translating it yields CAISLPADTQYF. This sequence joins TRBV10-3 and TRBJ2-3; unclear D gene. Per the germline V gene, CDR1 is ENHRY and CDR2 is SYGVKD. The CDR3 has 12 amino acids. Trimming took 5 bases from V and 4 from J, leaving 7 bases between them.

The chain links TRBV30 to TRBJ2-7; D perhaps matches TRBD2 (6 bases). The germline gives CDR1 GTSNPN, CDR2 SVGIG (reference sequence). This CDR3 comprises 12 residues. Trimming took 8 bases from V and 0 from J, leaving 11 bases between them. CDR3 amino acids: CAPGTHSYEQYF. CDR3 in DNA: TGTGCCCCCGGGACTCACTCCTACGAGCAGTACTTC.